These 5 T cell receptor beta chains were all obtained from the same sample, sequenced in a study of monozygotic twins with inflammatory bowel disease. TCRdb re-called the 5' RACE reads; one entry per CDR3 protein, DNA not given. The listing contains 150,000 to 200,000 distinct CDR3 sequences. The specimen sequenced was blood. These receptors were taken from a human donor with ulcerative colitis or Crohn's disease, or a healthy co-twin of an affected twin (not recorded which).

CDR3 residues: CASSVPGLAGTQYF. The chain carries TRBV2 and TRBJ2-5; the D call of TRBD2 rests on TCRdb alone, since no DNA is present to check it. This CDR3 has 14 amino acids. Germline V gene sequence: CDR1 SNHLY, CDR2 FYNNEI.

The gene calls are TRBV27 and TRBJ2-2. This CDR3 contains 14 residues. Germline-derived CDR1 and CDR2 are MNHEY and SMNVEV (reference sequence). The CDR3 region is CASSLGISMGELFF.

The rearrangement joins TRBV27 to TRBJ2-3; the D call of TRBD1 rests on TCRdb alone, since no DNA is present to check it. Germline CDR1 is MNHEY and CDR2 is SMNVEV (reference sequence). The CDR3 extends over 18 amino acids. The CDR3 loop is CASSLKIMTGGPTDTQYF.

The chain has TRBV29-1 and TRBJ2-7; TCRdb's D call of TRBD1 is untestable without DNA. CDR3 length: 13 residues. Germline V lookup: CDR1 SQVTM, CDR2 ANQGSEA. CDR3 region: CSARGEQYHEQYF.

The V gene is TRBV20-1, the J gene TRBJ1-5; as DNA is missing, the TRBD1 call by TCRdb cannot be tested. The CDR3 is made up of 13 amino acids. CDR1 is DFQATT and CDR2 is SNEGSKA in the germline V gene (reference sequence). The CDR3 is CSAVGGVNEPQHF.